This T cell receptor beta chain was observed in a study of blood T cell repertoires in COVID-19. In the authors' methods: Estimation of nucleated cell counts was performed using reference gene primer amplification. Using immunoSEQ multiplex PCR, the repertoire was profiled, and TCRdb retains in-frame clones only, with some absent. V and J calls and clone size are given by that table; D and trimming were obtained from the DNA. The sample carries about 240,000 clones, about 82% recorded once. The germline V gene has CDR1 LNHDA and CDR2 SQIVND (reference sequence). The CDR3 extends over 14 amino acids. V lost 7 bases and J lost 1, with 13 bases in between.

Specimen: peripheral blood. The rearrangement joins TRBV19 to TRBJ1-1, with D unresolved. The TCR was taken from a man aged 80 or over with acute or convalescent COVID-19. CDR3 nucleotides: TGTGCCAGTACCACGGGTGTGAAGAACACTGAAGCTTTCTTT. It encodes CASTTGVKNTEAFF. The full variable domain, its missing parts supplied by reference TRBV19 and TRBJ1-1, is DGGITQSPKYLFRKEGQNVTLSCEQNLNHDAMYWYRQDPGQGLRLIYYSQIVNDFQKGDIAEGYSVSREKKESFPLTVTSAQKNPTAFYLCASTTGVKNTEAFFGQGTRLTVV.